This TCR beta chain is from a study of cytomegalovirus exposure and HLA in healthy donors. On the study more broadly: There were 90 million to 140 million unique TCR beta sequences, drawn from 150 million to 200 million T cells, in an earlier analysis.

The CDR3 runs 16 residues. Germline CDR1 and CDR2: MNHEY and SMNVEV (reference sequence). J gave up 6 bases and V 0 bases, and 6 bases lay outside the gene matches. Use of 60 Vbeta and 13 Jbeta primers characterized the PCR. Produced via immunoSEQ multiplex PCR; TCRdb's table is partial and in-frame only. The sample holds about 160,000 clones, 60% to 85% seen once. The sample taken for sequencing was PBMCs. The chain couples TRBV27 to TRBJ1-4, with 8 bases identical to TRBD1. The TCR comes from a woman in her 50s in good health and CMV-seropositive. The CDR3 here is CASSLSIPGGDEKLFF. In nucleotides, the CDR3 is TGTGCCAGCAGTTTATCAATCCCAGGGGGCGATGAAAAACTGTTTTTT.